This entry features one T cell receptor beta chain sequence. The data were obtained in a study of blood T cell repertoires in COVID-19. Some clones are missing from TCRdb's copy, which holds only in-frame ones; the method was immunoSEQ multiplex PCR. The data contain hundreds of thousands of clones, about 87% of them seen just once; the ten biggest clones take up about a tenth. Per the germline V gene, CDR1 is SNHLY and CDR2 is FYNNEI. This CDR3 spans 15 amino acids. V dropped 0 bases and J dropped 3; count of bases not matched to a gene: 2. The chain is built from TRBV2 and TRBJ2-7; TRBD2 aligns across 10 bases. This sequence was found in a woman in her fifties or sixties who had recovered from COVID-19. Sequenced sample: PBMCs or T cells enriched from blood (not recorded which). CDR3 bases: TGTGCCAGCAGTGAAGCAGCGGGGGGGCTCTACGAGCAGTACTTC. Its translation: CASSEAAGGLYEQYF.